Listed below are T cell receptor beta chains from one sample, sequenced in a study of T cell responses to AZD1222 COVID-19 vaccine. Profiling relied on immunoSEQ multiplex PCR, and the TCRdb table lists in-frame clones only, not all of them. The sample shows 65,000 to 75,000 clones, 70% to 90% of them seen only once. Sequencing used peripheral blood, obtained 28 days after the second dose of the MenACWY control vaccine. Receptors originate from an adult who received the MenACWY meningococcal vaccine as a control. CDR3s include the opening cysteine and the closing phenylalanine or tryptophan. A D gene is named only where the DNA matches it firmly. The size entry is marked missing in some rows and otherwise reads once, few, many or a size class.

clone_size,v_call,d_call,j_call,cdr3_aa,cdr3_nt
NA,TRBV19,NA,TRBJ2-5,CASSPLAEPGLQTQYF,TGTGCCAGTAGTCCCTTAGCGGAGCCAGGGCTGCAGACCCAGTACTTC
NA,TRBV9,NA,TRBJ2-1,CASSVETVTSSYNEQFF,TGTGCCAGCAGCGTAGAAACAGTAACTAGCTCCTACAATGAGCAGTTCTTC
NA,TRBV7-2,NA,TRBJ2-7,CASSFRRGHEQYF,TGTGCCAGCAGCTTCAGGCGGGGTCACGAGCAGTACTTC
NA,TRBV5-1,TRBD1,TRBJ1-5,CASSSGQAHQPQHF,TGCGCCAGCAGCTCCGGACAGGCCCATCAGCCCCAGCATTTT
NA,TRBV7-2,NA,TRBJ2-1,CASSLRYGPYNEQFF,TGTGCCAGCAGCTTGCGGTACGGCCCCTACAATGAGCAGTTCTTC
NA,TRBV7-2,NA,TRBJ1-5,CASSLFGAGGNQPQHF,NA
few,TRBV7-2,NA,TRBJ1-5,CASSLVGGGQPQHF,TGTGCCAGCAGCTTAGTTGGGGGCGGTCAGCCCCAGCATTTT
NA,TRBV28,NA,TRBJ1-2,CASSSISQGLLNYGYTF,TGTGCCAGCAGTTCTATAAGCCAGGGACTTCTAAACTATGGCTACACCTTC
NA,TRBV24-1,NA,TRBJ1-2,CATSDLDSYYGYTF,TGTGCCACCAGTGATTTGGACAGTTACTATGGCTACACCTTC
NA,TRBV4-3,TRBD2,TRBJ2-1,CASSQGVGLDAREQFF,TGCGCCAGCAGCCAGGGTGTTGGACTAGACGCGCGTGAGCAGTTCTTC
NA,TRBV23-1,TRBD2,TRBJ2-7,CASSPGRGTYEQYF,TGCGCCAGCAGTCCAGGGAGGGGAACCTACGAGCAGTACTTC
NA,TRBV27,NA,TRBJ2-2,CASRDPNTGELFF,TGTGCCAGCCGGGACCCAAACACCGGGGAGCTGTTTTTT
NA,TRBV28,TRBD1,TRBJ1-1,CASSPTGEYGAFF,TGTGCCAGCAGCCCGACAGGGGAATATGGAGCTTTCTTT
NA,TRBV12-3/TRBV12-4,NA,TRBJ2-5,CASSRDLETQYF,TGTGCCAGCAGTCGGGACTTAGAGACCCAGTACTTC
NA,TRBV19,TRBD1,TRBJ1-5,CASNGGQGNNQPQHF,TGTGCCAGTAACGGGGGACAGGGGAATAATCAGCCCCAGCATTTT
NA,TRBV28,NA,TRBJ2-7,CASRRGQSSYEQYF,TGTGCCAGCAGGCGTGGACAGAGCTCCTACGAGCAGTACTTC
NA,TRBV16,TRBD2,TRBJ2-7,CASSPGTSVYSYEQYF,TGTGCCAGCAGCCCAGGGACTAGCGTATACTCCTACGAGCAGTACTTC
NA,TRBV18,NA,TRBJ1-6,CASSPGRAYNSPLHF,TGTGCCAGCTCACCAGGCCGGGCCTATAATTCACCCCTCCACTTT
NA,TRBV11-2,TRBD1,TRBJ1-4,CASSSQGTGYEKLFF,TGTGCCAGCAGTTCCCAGGGGACAGGGTACGAAAAACTGTTTTTT
once,TRBV28,NA,TRBJ1-6,CASRGGKTAGASPLHF,TGTGCCAGCAGGGGGGGGAAAACAGCGGGCGCGAGTCCCCTCCACTTT
NA,TRBV5-1,TRBD1,TRBJ2-2,CASSWSRGRSGELFF,TGCGCCAGCAGCTGGAGCAGGGGGCGATCCGGGGAGCTGTTTTTT
NA,TRBV10-3,TRBD2,TRBJ2-7,CAITTGLAGDSYEQYF,TGTGCCATCACCACGGGCCTAGCGGGGGATTCCTACGAGCAGTACTTC
NA,TRBV18,NA,TRBJ1-2,CASSPNTLGQTANYGYTF,TGTGCCAGCTCACCAAACACCTTGGGACAAACTGCTAACTATGGCTACACCTTC
NA,TRBV9,NA,TRBJ2-2,CASSAGGRFLAGELFF,TGTGCCAGCAGCGCCGGAGGCCGATTTTTGGCCGGGGAGCTGTTTTTT
few,TRBV7-9,TRBD2,TRBJ2-1,CASTTSGGYNEQFF,TGTGCCAGCACCACTAGCGGGGGCTACAATGAGCAGTTCTTC
NA,TRBV11-3,NA,TRBJ1-2,CASSPDGPVCTF,TGTGCCAGCAGCCCCGACGGCCCGGTATGTACCTTC
NA,TRBV5-4,TRBD1,TRBJ1-5,CASSFQGEEPQHF,TGTGCCAGCAGCTTTCAGGGGGAAGAGCCCCAGCATTTT
NA,TRBV18,TRBD2,TRBJ2-7,CASSPIAGHYEQYF,TGTGCCAGCTCCCCAATAGCGGGGCACTACGAGCAGTACTTC
NA,TRBV19,NA,TRBJ1-2,CASSNRRRDAAGGYTF,TGTGCCAGTAGTAACCGCCGACGGGACGCCGCGGGTGGCTACACCTTC
NA,TRBV12-3/TRBV12-4,NA,TRBJ2-5,CASSLLGKETQYF,TGTGCCAGCAGTTTGCTGGGTAAAGAGACCCAGTACTTC
NA,TRBV7-9,NA,TRBJ1-6,CASSLRYSPLHF,TGTGCCAGCAGCTTACGCTATTCACCCCTCCACTTT
NA,TRBV12-3/TRBV12-4,NA,TRBJ2-1,CASKTGLDEQFF,TGTGCCAGCAAAACAGGCCTGGATGAGCAGTTCTTC
NA,TRBV7-2,NA,TRBJ2-3,CASSPGHTSDTQYF,TGTGCCAGCAGCCCGGGGCACACATCAGATACGCAGTATTTT
NA,TRBV7-2,NA,TRBJ1-1,CASSFLGGRPVGTEAFF,TGTGCCAGCAGCTTCCTCGGGGGGCGCCCCGTGGGCACTGAAGCTTTCTTT
NA,TRBV4-3,NA,TRBJ2-1,CASSQEQGSSYNEQFF,TGCGCCAGCAGCCAGGAACAGGGTAGCTCCTACAATGAGCAGTTCTTC
NA,TRBV7-9,TRBD2,TRBJ2-5,CASSAPGTSGGLETQYF,TGTGCCAGCAGCGCCCCAGGGACTAGCGGGGGACTGGAGACCCAGTACTTC
NA,TRBV3-1/TRBV3-2,NA,TRBJ1-4,CASSRASNEKLFF,TGTGCCAGCAGCCGCGCAAGTAATGAAAAACTGTTTTTT
NA,TRBV7-7,NA,TRBJ2-2,CASSLADTHGDTGELFF,TGTGCTAGCAGCTTAGCCGATACCCATGGAGACACCGGGGAGCTGTTTTTT
NA,TRBV19,TRBD1,TRBJ2-5,CASSIRQGRETQYF,TGTGCCAGTAGTATCCGACAGGGGAGGGAGACCCAGTACTTC
NA,TRBV9,TRBD1,TRBJ1-6,CASSPGQPNSPLHF,TGTGCCAGCAGTCCGGGACAGCCGAATTCACCCCTCCACTTT
NA,TRBV28,TRBD2,TRBJ2-7,CASSFLAGNYEQYF,TGTGCCAGCAGCTTTCTAGCGGGGAACTACGAGCAGTACTTC
NA,TRBV6-6,TRBD1,TRBJ1-1,CASSPGTGYGWDTEAFF,TGTGCCAGCAGTCCCGGGACAGGGTACGGATGGGACACTGAAGCTTTCTTT
NA,TRBV5-4,TRBD2,TRBJ2-5,CASSGASGRGETQYF,TGTGCCAGCAGTGGGGCTAGCGGGAGGGGAGAGACCCAGTACTTC
NA,TRBV6-5,NA,TRBJ1-2,CASSFLGGGGYGYTF,TGTGCCAGCAGTTTCCTAGGGGGTGGGGGCTATGGCTACACCTTC
NA,TRBV19,NA,TRBJ2-3,CASRPSGEGTDTQYF,TGTGCCAGTAGGCCCTCGGGAGAAGGGACAGATACGCAGTATTTT